This TCR beta chain was obtained from a study of OX40 agonist ivuxolimab in advanced cancers. Study at large: The mean age was about 57 years, ranging from 23 to 79, with more than 70% of participants male. Partial responses occurred in three patients (one hepatocellular carcinoma, two cutaneous melanoma).

The study, taken as a whole, reports: More expanded clones were seen, on average, in CD8+ T cells than in CD4+.

TCRdb's copy holds only in-frame clones and misses some; the assay was immunoSEQ multiplex PCR. The sample records 52,000 or so clones, approximately 85% being singletons. This clone was recorded only once. Its matching antigen is unknown. The receptor was derived from an adult with an advanced solid tumor such as melanoma, head and neck, liver or kidney cancer. Sequencing was performed on CD4+ or CD8+ T cells sorted from blood, taken in a trial of the OX40 agonist ivuxolimab.

The CDR3 bases are TGTGCCAGCAGCTTATATCCGGGACAGCGCACCGGGGAGCTGTTTTTT. Protein: CASSLYPGQRTGELFF. This chain uses TRBV5-4 with TRBJ2-2; 7 bases map to TRBD1. Germline CDR1 and CDR2: SGHNT and YYREEE (reference sequence). This CDR3 has 16 residues. After removal of 2 bases from V and 4 bases from J, the junction contained 8 bases not matched to a gene. Drawing the rest from reference TRBV5-4 and TRBJ2-2, the complete variable domain is ETGVTQSPTHLIKTRGQQVTLRCSSQSGHNTVSWYQQALGQGPQFIFQYYREEENGRGNFPPRFSGLQFPNYSSELNVNALELDDSALYLCASSLYPGQRTGELFFGEGSRLTVL.